The present T cell receptor beta chain was sequenced within a study of PD-1 blockade in classical Hodgkin lymphoma. The overall study: On a schedule of every 2 weeks, patients received nivolumab 3 mg/kg intravenously. Points from the study as a whole: Newly diagnosed patients were reported to start with lower TCR diversity than healthy donors. Those achieving complete response showed baseline diversity like newly diagnosed patients.

Patients all relapsed after autologous stem cell transplantation, and there was variation in brentuximab vedotin exposure. Complete response, partial response or progressive disease made up the best responses. CDR1 ENHRY and CDR2 SYGVKD come from the germline V gene. The length of the CDR3 is 13 residues. Trimming at V came to 9 bases and at J to 0 bases, leaving 3 bases not matched to a gene. Remarks on this clone: Its cognate antigen is unknown.

Clones were read by immunoSEQ multiplex PCR, and TCRdb kept only the in-frame ones, dropping some. The data show approximately 15,000 clones, 82% seen once. This sequence originates from a human donor with classical Hodgkin lymphoma. This chain uses TRBV10-3 with TRBJ1-1; 8 bases line up with TRBD1. The sequencing used peripheral blood mononuclear cells (PBMCs), collected before the second cycle of nivolumab. The CDR3 protein is CAIRDRMNTEAFF. The CDR3 DNA is TGTGCCATTAGGGACAGGATGAACACTGAAGCTTTCTTT.